This entry describes one T cell receptor (beta chain). There are 16 residues in the CDR3. Trimming removed 3 bases at V and 2 bases at J, with 14 bases between. CDR1 is SGDLS and CDR2 is YYNGEE in the germline V gene. This sample is part of a study of blood T cell repertoires in COVID-19. At the level of the study: Collection of acute and convalescent COVID-19 samples took place in the United States, Italy and Spain.

The Seattle patients, enrolled during active infection, were followed longitudinally. Authors' methods: It was from reference gene primer amplification that nucleated cell counts were estimated. Libraries were prepared by immunoSEQ multiplex PCR; TCRdb keeps only in-frame clonotypes and omits some of them. V and J calls and clone size come straight from that table; D and trimming were deduced from the DNA. The sample contains 120,000 to 150,000 clones, 88% of which appear only once. The clonotype originates from a human donor with COVID-19, enrolled during active disease. The donor label of this sample is uncertain. The V and J genes are TRBV9 and TRBJ2-2; tentatively, D is TRBD1 (7 bases). The sample comprised peripheral blood. CDR3 protein: CASSEGGGDNTGELFF. The CDR3 DNA reads TGTGCCAGCAGCGAAGGAGGGGGCGATAACACCGGGGAGCTGTTTTTT.